These 20 T cell receptor beta chains share one sample of origin, sequenced in a study of blood T cell repertoires in COVID-19 (dated by TCRdb to 2018 to 2020). Libraries were prepared through the immunoSEQ multiplex PCR assay. Here the immuneACCESS table is served through TCRdb, limited to in-frame sequences with V and J called. Missing clones are a known gap in these copies; in checked studies unresolved V genes cover under half, and the rest lacks a known reason. The sample table contains some 150,000 clones; only one count was recorded for over 75% of them. The ten largest clonotypes hold approximately 3% of the sample. Specimen: peripheral blood. The source is a woman aged 55 to 70 with active COVID-19.

The chain uses TRBV7-3 and TRBJ2-5; D uncertain. Germline V CDR1 and CDR2: SGHTA, FQGTGA. There are 14 residues in the CDR3. Deletions cut 1 base from V and 0 bases from J, with 6 bases between. As DNA, the CDR3 is TGTGCCAGCAGCTTAAACGGGTACCAAGAGACCCAGTACTTC. This sequence encodes CASSLNGYQETQYF.

The chain combines TRBV5-1 with TRBJ1-2; 7 positions agree with TRBD1. Germline trimming cut 4 bases from V and 4 bases from J; bases unmatched to any gene: 4. Germline V gene lookup returns CDR1 SGHRS and CDR2 YFSETQ. This CDR3 region has 13 residues. This CDR3 reads CASSRDSLYGYTF. DNA for the CDR3: TGCGCCAGCAGCAGGGACAGCCTCTATGGCTACACCTTC.

V and J are TRBV7-2 and TRBJ1-3, with D unresolved. V lost 2 bases and J lost 3, with 8 bases in between. CDR1 and CDR2 (germline): SGHTA, FQGNSA. The length of the CDR3 is 14 residues. This CDR3 is CASSLNTYGNTIYF. CDR3 nucleotides: TGTGCCAGCAGCTTAAACACGTATGGAAACACCATATATTTT.

The chain joins TRBV28 to TRBJ1-1; D is ambiguous. Germline assignment: CDR1 MDHEN and CDR2 SYDVKM. The CDR3 consists of 14 residues. V lost 8 bases, J lost 4 bases, and 17 bases lay in between. The CDR3 sequence: CASLTAEGSTEAFF. Written as DNA, the CDR3 is TGTGCCAGCTTAACAGCGGAGGGCTCCACTGAAGCTTTCTTT.

The rearrangement joins TRBV7-2 to TRBJ1-2; 10 bases are shared with TRBD1. Germline V CDR1 and CDR2: SGHTA, FQGNSA. With 1 base clipped from V and 8 bases from J, the junction kept 10 bases outside the gene matches. The length of the CDR3 is 16 residues. This chain's CDR3 is CASSLGPPGTGEGYTF. The CDR3 nucleotides read TGTGCCAGCAGCTTAGGACCGCCCGGGACAGGGGAAGGCTACACCTTC.

This chain connects TRBV18 to TRBJ2-3, with a tentative D call TRBD2 (6 bases). Trimming left V 3 bases short and J 2 bases short, with 9 bases between. This CDR3 comprises 14 residues. Germline assignment: CDR1 KGHSH and CDR2 LQKENI. CDR3 sequence reads: CASSPRGTTDTQYF. CDR3 bases: TGTGCCAGCTCACCTCGGGGGACCACAGATACGCAGTATTTT. Looking up the rest from reference TRBV18 and TRBJ2-3 gives the full variable domain: NAGVMQNPRHLVRRRGQEARLRCSPMKGHSHVYWYRQLPEEGLKFMVYLQKENIIDESGMPKERFSAEFPKEGPSILRIQQVVRGDSAAYFCASSPRGTTDTQYFGPGTRLTVL.

V is TRBV6-5 and J is TRBJ2-7; TRBD2 is a possible D gene (6 bases). V lost 7 bases, J lost 3 bases, and 16 bases lay in between. CDR1 and CDR2 (germline): MNHEY, SVGAGI. The length of the CDR3 is 14 residues. The chain's CDR3 is CASTSGASDYEQYF. CDR3 bases: TGTGCCAGCACGAGTGGGGCTAGCGACTACGAGCAGTACTTC.

The V call is TRBV9, the J call TRBJ1-3; D call uncertain. Germline loops: CDR1 SGDLS, CDR2 YYNGEE. The CDR3 is made up of 15 amino acids. V gave up 0 bases and J gave up 1 base, with 8 bases separating them. In DNA, the CDR3 is TGTGCCAGCAGCGTAGGTTCGGGGTCTGGAAACACCATATATTTT. It codes for CASSVGSGSGNTIYF.

CDR3 DNA: TGTGCCAGCAGTGAAGGTTATTTGTACCAAGAGACCCAGTACTTC. It encodes CASSEGYLYQETQYF. J is TRBJ2-5 and V is TRBV2; D gene uncertain. V was cut by 1 base and J by 0 bases, with 9 bases left in between. The CDR3 runs to 15 residues. Germline CDR1 and CDR2: SNHLY and FYNNEI.

With regard to this clone: The junction and the germline gene differ at one end; a read error may be behind it. The chain recombines TRBV28 with TRBJ1-1; 8 bases match TRBD1. The CDR3 runs 14 residues. Germline V lookup: CDR1 MDHEN, CDR2 SYDVKM. As DNA, the CDR3 is TGTGCCAGCAGCTCTCAGGGGGCGAACGCTGAAGCTTTCTTT. It encodes CASSSQGANAEAFF.

The V and J genes are TRBV18 and TRBJ1-5; TRBD1 agrees at 9 bases. Germline V gene sequence: CDR1 KGHSH, CDR2 LQKENI. The length of the CDR3 is 15 residues. V shed 0 bases and J 7 bases; nucleotides not matched to a gene: 4. CDR3 nucleotide sequence: TGTGCCAGCTCACCACCGGGACAGGGAGGCCAGCCCCAGCATTTT. Its protein product is CASSPPGQGGQPQHF.

This sequence joins TRBV5-4 and TRBJ1-2; 7 nucleotides agree with TRBD1. V shed 3 bases, J shed 3 bases, and the junction held 8 bases outside the gene matches. The V gene's germline CDR1 is SGHNT and CDR2 YYREEE (reference sequence). CDR3 length: 15 amino acids. CDR3 region: CASSWDDREYYGYTF. The DNA of the CDR3 is TGTGCCAGCAGCTGGGATGACAGGGAATACTATGGCTACACCTTC.

The chain combines TRBV6-2 or TRBV6-3 with TRBJ2-7; no clear D. This CDR3 spans 14 amino acids. Trimming shortened V by 2 bases and J by 0 bases, and 8 bases separated the two germline ends. Germline V lookup: CDR1 MNHEY, CDR2 SVGEGT. CDR3 in amino acids: CASSYIPSSYEQYF. The CDR3 DNA sequence: TGTGCCAGCAGTTACATCCCGAGCTCCTACGAGCAGTACTTC.

This clone was picked up one time. V usage is TRBV19 and J usage is TRBJ2-1; 8 nucleotides align to TRBD1. CDR1 LNHDA and CDR2 SQIVND come from the germline V gene (reference sequence). The V segment lost 3 bases and the J segment 5 bases; nucleotides outside the gene matches: 12. This CDR3 region has 17 residues. The CDR3 reads CASSISAGWTGHNEQFF. The DNA of the CDR3 is TGTGCCAGTAGTATTTCGGCGGGTTGGACAGGGCACAATGAGCAGTTCTTC. Variable domain in full (rest from reference TRBV19 and TRBJ2-1): DGGITQSPKYLFRKEGQNVTLSCEQNLNHDAMYWYRQDPGQGLRLIYYSQIVNDFQKGDIAEGYSVSREKKESFPLTVTSAQKNPTAFYLCASSISAGWTGHNEQFFGPGTRLTVL.

The V and J genes are TRBV24-1 and TRBJ2-5; TRBD2 is a possible D gene (6 bases). Trimming shortened V by 4 bases and J by 1 base, and 18 bases separated the two germline ends. The CDR3 has 17 residues. The germline V gene has CDR1 KGHDR and CDR2 SFDVKD. CDR3 sequence reads: CATSEGGTGVGQETQYF. The CDR3 region has the DNA TGTGCCACCAGTGAAGGAGGAACGGGAGTCGGCCAAGAGACCCAGTACTTC.

V gene TRBV7-2 combines with J gene TRBJ2-1, with 9 bases identical to TRBD2. CDR3 length: 16 amino acids. Germline loops: CDR1 SGHTA, CDR2 FQGNSA. V shed 5 bases and J 1 base; nucleotides not matched to a gene: 6. CDR3 sequence: CASSTPSGASYNEQFF. CDR3 DNA: TGTGCCAGCAGCACTCCTAGCGGGGCTTCCTACAATGAGCAGTTCTTC.

CDR3 in DNA: TGTGCCAGCAGCTCCACCGGTGCGGGGAACTATGGCTACACCTTC. Translated: CASSSTGAGNYGYTF. The chain is built from TRBV7-3 and TRBJ1-2; D gene ambiguous. CDR3 size: 15 residues. CDR1 is SGHTA and CDR2 is FQGTGA in the germline V gene. Trimming left V 4 bases short and J 2 bases short, with 14 bases between.

Here the CDR3 DNA reads TGTGCCAGCAGCTTGATGGGGCAGTCAAGCCAAAAACTGTTTTTT. This translates into CASSLMGQSSQKLFF. The V call is TRBV5-8, the J call TRBJ1-4; TRBD1 might be the D (5 bases). The V end was cut by 1 base, the J end by 9 bases, with 16 bases between. CDR3 length equals 15 residues. Germline values: CDR1 SGHTS, CDR2 YDEGEE.

The V gene is TRBV28, the J gene TRBJ1-2; D is unclear. V lost 4 bases and J 7 bases, leaving 10 bases between the germline ends. Germline V gene sequence: CDR1 MDHEN, CDR2 SYDVKM. This CDR3 spans 12 amino acids. CDR3 DNA: TGTGCCAGCAGTTCCACAGAGTTTGGCTACACCTTC. It codes for CASSSTEFGYTF.

This sequence joins TRBV11-3 and TRBJ2-5; 12 bases are shared with TRBD1. CDR3 length: 17 amino acids. Germline V lookup: CDR1 SGHNT, CDR2 YENEEA. After removal of 5 bases from V and 5 bases from J, the junction contained 12 bases not matched to a gene. The CDR3 DNA reads as TGTGCCAGCAGCCCTGGGTCGGGACAGGGGGCCTTTGAGACCCAGTACTTC. Its protein product is CASSPGSGQGAFETQYF.